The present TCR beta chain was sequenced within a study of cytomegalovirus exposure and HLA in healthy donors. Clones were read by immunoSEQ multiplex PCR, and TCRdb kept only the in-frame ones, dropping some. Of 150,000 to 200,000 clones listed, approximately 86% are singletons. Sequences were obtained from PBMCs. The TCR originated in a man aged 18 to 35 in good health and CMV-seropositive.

The CDR3 nucleotides are TGTGCCAGCAGCGTAGTAGAGGGGAACACTGAAGCTTTCTTT. Its protein product is CASSVVEGNTEAFF. The chain carries TRBV9 and TRBJ1-1; no definite D call. V dropped 0 bases and J dropped 1 base, with 7 bases sitting between them. The CDR3 spans 14 residues. Germline V gives CDR1 SGDLS, CDR2 YYNGEE.